This TCR beta chain was captured by sequencing in a study of control samples from healthy donors and cancer patients. Data came from immunoSEQ multiplex PCR; TCRdb stores just in-frame clones and leaves some out. The sample yields some 110,000 clones, about 88% seen once. Input material: blood. The clonotype comes from a woman aged 70-85 years in good health.

CDR3 loop: CASSQRQLNTEAFF. The CDR3 coding sequence is TGTGCCAGCAGCCAAAGGCAGCTTAACACTGAAGCTTTCTTT. The chain uses TRBV6-5 and TRBJ1-1; D is unresolved. This CDR3 has 14 residues. CDR1 MNHEY and CDR2 SVGAGI come from the germline V gene. V lost 6 bases, J lost 2 bases, and 13 bases lay in between.